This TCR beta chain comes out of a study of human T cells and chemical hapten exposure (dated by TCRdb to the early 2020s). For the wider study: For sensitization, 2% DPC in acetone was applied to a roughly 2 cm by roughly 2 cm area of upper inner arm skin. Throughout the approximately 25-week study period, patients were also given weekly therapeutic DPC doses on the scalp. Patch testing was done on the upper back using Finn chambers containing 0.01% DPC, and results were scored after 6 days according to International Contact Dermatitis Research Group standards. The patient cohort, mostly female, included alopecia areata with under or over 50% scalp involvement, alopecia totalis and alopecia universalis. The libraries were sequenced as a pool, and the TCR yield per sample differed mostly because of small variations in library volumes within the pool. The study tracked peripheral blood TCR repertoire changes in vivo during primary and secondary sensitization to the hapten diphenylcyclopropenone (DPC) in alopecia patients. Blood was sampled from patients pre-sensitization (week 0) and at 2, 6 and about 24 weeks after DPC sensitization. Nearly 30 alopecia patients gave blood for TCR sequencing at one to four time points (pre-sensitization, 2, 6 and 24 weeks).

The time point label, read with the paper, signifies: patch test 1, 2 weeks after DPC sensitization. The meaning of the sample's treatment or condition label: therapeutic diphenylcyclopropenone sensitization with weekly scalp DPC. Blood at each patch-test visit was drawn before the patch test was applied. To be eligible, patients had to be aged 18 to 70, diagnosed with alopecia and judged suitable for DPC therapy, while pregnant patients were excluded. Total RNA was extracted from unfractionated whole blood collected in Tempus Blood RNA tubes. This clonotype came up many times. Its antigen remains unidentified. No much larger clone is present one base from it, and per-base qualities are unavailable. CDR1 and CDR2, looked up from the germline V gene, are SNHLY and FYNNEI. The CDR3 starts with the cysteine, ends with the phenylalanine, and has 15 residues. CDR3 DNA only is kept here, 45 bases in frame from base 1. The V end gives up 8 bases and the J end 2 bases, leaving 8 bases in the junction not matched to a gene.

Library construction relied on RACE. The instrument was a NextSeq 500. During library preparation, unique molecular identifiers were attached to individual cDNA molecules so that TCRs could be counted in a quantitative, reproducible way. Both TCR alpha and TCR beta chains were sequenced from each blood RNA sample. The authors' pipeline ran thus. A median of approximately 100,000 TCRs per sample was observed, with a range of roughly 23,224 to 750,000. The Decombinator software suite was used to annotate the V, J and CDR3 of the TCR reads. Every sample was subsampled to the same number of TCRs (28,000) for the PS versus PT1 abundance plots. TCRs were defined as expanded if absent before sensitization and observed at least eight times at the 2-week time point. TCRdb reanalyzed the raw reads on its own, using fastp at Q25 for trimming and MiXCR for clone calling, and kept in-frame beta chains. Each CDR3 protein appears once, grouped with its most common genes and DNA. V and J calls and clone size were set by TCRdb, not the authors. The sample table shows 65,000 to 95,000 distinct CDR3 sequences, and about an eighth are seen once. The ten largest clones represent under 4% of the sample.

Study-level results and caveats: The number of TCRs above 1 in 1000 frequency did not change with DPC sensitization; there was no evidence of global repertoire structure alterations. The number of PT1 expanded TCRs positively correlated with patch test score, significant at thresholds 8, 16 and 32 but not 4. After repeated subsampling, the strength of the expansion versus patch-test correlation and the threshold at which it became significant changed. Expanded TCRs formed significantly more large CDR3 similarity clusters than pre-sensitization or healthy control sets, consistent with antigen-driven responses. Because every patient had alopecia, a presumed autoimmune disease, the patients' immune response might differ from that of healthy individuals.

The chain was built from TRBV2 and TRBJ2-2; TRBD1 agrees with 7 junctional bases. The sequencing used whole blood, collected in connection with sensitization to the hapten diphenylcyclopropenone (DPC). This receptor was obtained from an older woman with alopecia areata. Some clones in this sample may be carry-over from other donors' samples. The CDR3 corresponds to CASSGQSLNTGELFF. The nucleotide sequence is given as TGTGCCAGCTCGGGACAGAGCCTAAACACCGGGGAGCTGTTTTTT.